The 10 T cell receptor beta chains below come from one sample, sequenced in a study of blood T cell repertoires in COVID-19. Libraries were prepared by immunoSEQ multiplex PCR; TCRdb keeps only in-frame clonotypes and omits some of them. The sample consists of 300,000 to 450,000 clones, around nine tenths of them appearing once. The source material was PBMCs or T cells enriched from blood (not recorded which). These receptors all stem from a woman aged 18-30 years who had recovered from COVID-19.

This chain connects TRBV19 to TRBJ2-2, with TRBD2 identical over 13 bases. Losses at the gene ends were 5 bases for V and 1 base for J; bases not matched to a gene: 4. The CDR3 totals 17 residues. CDR1 LNHDA and CDR2 SQIVND come from the germline V gene (reference sequence). CDR3 region: CASSRRLAGGNTGELFF. The CDR3 nucleotides read TGTGCCAGTAGTCGAAGACTAGCGGGGGGGAACACCGGGGAGCTGTTTTTT.

This chain joins TRBV19 and TRBJ1-2, with D possibly being TRBD1 (5 bases). Trimming removed 5 bases from V and 12 bases from J, with 22 bases in between. This CDR3 has 14 amino acids. Germline CDR1 and CDR2: LNHDA and SQIVND (reference sequence). The CDR3: CASSPGDSLWLDTF. The CDR3 DNA reads TGTGCCAGTAGTCCGGGGGACTCCCTATGGCTTGACACCTTC.

The J gene is TRBJ1-6, the V gene TRBV9; 7 nucleotides align to TRBD1. The CDR3 totals 15 residues. Germline V gene lookup returns CDR1 SGDLS and CDR2 YYNGEE. With 4 bases clipped from V and 6 bases from J, the junction kept 7 bases outside the gene matches. CDR3 DNA: TGTGCCAGCAGCCCCCATGGGACAGTTAATTCACCCCTCCACTTT. This sequence encodes CASSPHGTVNSPLHF.

The V and J genes are TRBV4-3 and TRBJ1-1; D not resolved. CDR1 is LGHNA and CDR2 is YSLEER in the germline V gene. The CDR3 extends over 14 amino acids. V was cut by 4 bases and J by 7 bases, with 16 bases left in between. The CDR3 DNA sequence: TGCGCCAGCAGCCGTACGTCAAAGAGCGGTGAAGCTTTCTTT. Amino acid sequence: CASSRTSKSGEAFF.

This clone occurred a few times. The chain couples TRBV28 to TRBJ2-7; D perhaps matches TRBD2 (6 bases). V lost 0 bases and J 0 bases, leaving 12 bases between the germline ends. This CDR3 contains 16 residues. Germline CDR1 reads MDHEN; CDR2 reads SYDVKM. CDR3 in DNA: TGTGCCAGCAGTTTATGGAAAGCGGGCCTCTCCTACGAGCAGTACTTC. Translated: CASSLWKAGLSYEQYF. Variable domain in full (rest from reference TRBV28 and TRBJ2-7): DVKVTQSSRYLVKRTGEKVFLECVQDMDHENMFWYRQDPGLGLRLIYFSYDVKMKEKGDIPEGYSVSREKKERFSLILESASTNQTSMYLCASSLWKAGLSYEQYFGPGTRLTVT.

The chain links TRBV29-1 to TRBJ1-2; D is possibly TRBD1 (5 bases). CDR3 length equals 13 residues. The V gene's germline CDR1 is SQVTM and CDR2 ANQGSEA. Trimming removed 7 bases at V and 3 bases at J, with 15 bases between. The CDR3 DNA reads TGCAGCGCCGGTGGGGGGGATGACTATGGCTACACCTTC. Translation gives CSAGGGDDYGYTF.

The rearrangement uses TRBV9 and TRBJ2-3; TRBD2 aligns across 10 bases. Trimming removed 0 bases from V and 5 bases from J; junction bases left unmatched: 12. Germline assignment: CDR1 SGDLS and CDR2 YYNGEE. This CDR3 has 18 residues. CDR3 in DNA: TGTGCCAGCAGCGTAGTCCCCGTAGCGGGGGGAGCAATAGATACGCAGTATTTT. It codes for CASSVVPVAGGAIDTQYF.

V gene TRBV12-3 or TRBV12-4 combines with J gene TRBJ1-6, with D unresolved. V was trimmed by 3 bases and J by 9 bases, leaving 6 bases between them. The CDR3 has 12 amino acids. The CDR3: CASSFEGSPLHF. For the CDR3, the DNA is TGTGCCAGCAGTTTTGAGGGTTCACCCCTCCACTTT.

The CDR3 sequence is CASSQRTANQPQHF. The DNA of the CDR3 is TGTGCCAGCTCACAGAGAACAGCCAATCAGCCCCAGCATTTT. The chain couples TRBV18 to TRBJ1-5; D not resolved. CDR3 length: 14 residues. V was trimmed by 4 bases and J by 3 bases, leaving 10 bases between them. Germline assignment: CDR1 KGHSH and CDR2 LQKENI.

This clone was seen more than once but under ten times. The chain joins TRBV28 to TRBJ1-1, with D possibly matching TRBD1 (6 bases). This CDR3 has 15 residues. V was pared by 7 bases and J by 4 bases, with 19 bases between. CDR1 is MDHEN, CDR2 SYDVKM, per germline. The CDR3 is CASTRLLGAGTEAFF. DNA of the CDR3: TGTGCCAGCACCCGCCTCCTGGGGGCTGGCACTGAAGCTTTCTTT.